This TCR beta chain is drawn from a study of T-cell memory formation after mild COVID-19. As for this clonotype: Its target is unknown.

TCRdb recomputed calls from the 5' RACE reads with MiXCR, one row per CDR3 protein. This table has some 130,000 distinct CDR3 sequences, almost 25% appearing once. Study conclusions and caveats: Shrinking CD4+ clones resided mostly in CM and EM, and CD8+ ones in EMRA.

CDR1 is SGHDN and CDR2 is FVKESK in the germline V gene. The V and J ends lost 4 bases and 8 bases, in that order; junction bases with no gene match: 9. The CDR3 runs 15 residues. Sequencing was performed on PBMCs or a T cell subset sorted from them (not recorded which). The clonotype originates from an adult woman who had mild COVID-19 (a few samples of this study predate the infection). Cell type and time point are not known. This chain uses TRBV14 with TRBJ1-4; 8 nucleotides agree with TRBD1. CDR3 protein: CASSRADRGIEKLFF. The DNA of the CDR3 is TGTGCCAGCAGCCGAGCCGACAGGGGTATCGAAAAACTGTTTTTT. The full variable domain, completed using reference TRBV14 and TRBJ1-4, is EAGVTQFPSHSVIEKGQTVTLRCDPISGHDNLYWYRRVMGKEIKFLLHFVKESKQDESGMPNNRFLAERTGGTYSTLKVQPAELEDSGVYFCASSRADRGIEKLFFGSGTQLSVL.